A single sample is the source of the 22 T cell receptor beta chains below, sequenced in a study of T cell changes during pregnancy in multiple sclerosis (dated by TCRdb to between 2019 and 2020). Library preparation used the immunoSEQ multiplex PCR assay. The table was pulled from immuneACCESS by TCRdb, which kept in-frame rearrangements only. Such tables lose some clones; where checked, under half of the loss comes from unresolved V genes, and the rest has no known cause. The sample profile shows about 54,000 clones; 80% to 95% of them were found once. The ten largest clones take up 0.95% to 1.5% of the sample. The specimen was peripheral blood, collected after pregnancy. The receptors were sampled from a female donor in good health, enrolled as a control in a pregnancy study.

The rearrangement joins TRBV5-1 to TRBJ2-3; 9 positions agree with TRBD1. The CDR3 runs to 15 residues. The germline V gene has CDR1 SGHRS and CDR2 YFSETQ. The junction had 5 bases not matched to a gene; V was cut back by 2 bases and J by 4 bases. This CDR3 reads CASSLGQGKADTQYF. The CDR3 DNA is TGCGCCAGCAGCTTAGGACAGGGGAAGGCAGATACGCAGTATTTT.

The V and J genes are TRBV28 and TRBJ2-1; D is ambiguous. Germline CDR1 MDHEN, CDR2 SYDVKM. This CDR3 is built from 13 residues. The V end lost 3 bases, the J end lost 6 bases, and 9 bases lay between the germline ends. This CDR3 is CASSFSQSNEQFF. Written as DNA, the CDR3 is TGTGCCAGCAGTTTTTCCCAATCCAATGAGCAGTTCTTC.

The V gene is TRBV6-4, the J gene TRBJ2-1; 10 nucleotides agree with TRBD2. Germline trimming cut 6 bases from V and 5 bases from J; bases unmatched to any gene: 7. The CDR3 is 15 residues long. Germline V gene sequence: CDR1 MRHNA, CDR2 SNTAGT. The CDR3 DNA reads TGTGCCAGCAGATTTAGCGGGGGGCCGAACAATGAGCAGTTCTTC. Amino acids: CASRFSGGPNNEQFF.

The J gene is TRBJ1-2, the V gene TRBV4-3; 12 bases are shared with TRBD1. The CDR3 runs to 16 residues. Losses at the gene ends were 4 bases for V and 4 bases for J; bases not matched to a gene: 7. CDR1 is LGHNA, CDR2 YSLEER, per germline. The CDR3 DNA reads TGCGCCAGCAGCCTGGGACAGGGGGCAGAGGGCTATGGCTACACCTTC. Translation: CASSLGQGAEGYGYTF.

The CDR3 is CASSPLPGRARGEKLFF. DNA for the CDR3: TGCGCCAGCAGCCCGTTACCGGGACGTGCCAGGGGTGAAAAACTGTTTTTT. The V and J genes are TRBV4-1 and TRBJ1-4; D is possibly TRBD1 (6 bases). Germline-derived CDR1 and CDR2 are MGHRA and YSYEKL. Trimming shortened V by 4 bases and J by 7 bases, and 22 bases separated the two germline ends. CDR3 length: 17 residues.

This rearrangement joins TRBV19 to TRBJ1-2; D ambiguous. Germline CDR1 reads LNHDA; CDR2 reads SQIVND (reference sequence). The CDR3 loop spans 17 amino acids. V was clipped by 7 bases and J by 3 bases, with 24 bases between them. The CDR3 region is CASTPEGRQVLYYGYTF. The CDR3 DNA reads TGTGCCAGTACCCCCGAGGGCCGCCAGGTCTTGTACTATGGCTACACCTTC. Together with reference TRBV19 and TRBJ1-2, the CDR3 gives the full variable domain: DGGITQSPKYLFRKEGQNVTLSCEQNLNHDAMYWYRQDPGQGLRLIYYSQIVNDFQKGDIAEGYSVSREKKESFPLTVTSAQKNPTAFYLCASTPEGRQVLYYGYTFGSGTRLTVV.

This chain connects TRBV7-9 to TRBJ2-2, with 8 bases aligning to TRBD2. V lost 5 bases to trimming and J lost 5 bases; unmatched junction nucleotides: 7. CDR1 is SEHNR, CDR2 FQNEAQ, per germline (reference sequence). The CDR3 is 15 amino acids. The CDR3 loop is CASSTRGGRTGELFF. The CDR3 bases are TGTGCCAGCAGCACCCGGGGGGGCAGGACCGGGGAGCTGTTTTTT.

The chain employs TRBV5-1 and TRBJ1-1; 10 nucleotides agree with TRBD1. V shed 4 bases and J 5 bases; nucleotides not matched to a gene: 11. There are 16 residues in the CDR3. Per the germline V gene, CDR1 is SGHRS and CDR2 is YFSETQ. CDR3 protein: CASSTEPGQGFTEAFF. Here the CDR3 DNA reads TGCGCCAGCAGCACCGAACCGGGACAGGGGTTTACTGAAGCTTTCTTT.

The chain employs TRBV4-1 and TRBJ2-7, with 12 nucleotides matching TRBD1. Germline V gene data show CDR1 as MGHRA and CDR2 as YSYEKL. The V and J ends lost 0 bases and 3 bases, in that order; junction bases with no gene match: 9. The CDR3 covers 18 residues. CDR3 in amino acids: CASSQDRDRGPADYEQYF. The CDR3, as DNA: TGCGCCAGCAGCCAAGATAGGGACAGGGGGCCCGCTGACTACGAGCAGTACTTC.

V and J are TRBV11-2 and TRBJ1-2, with unresolved D. CDR3 length equals 13 residues. V was cut by 4 bases and J by 2 bases, with 8 bases left in between. Germline lookup yields CDR1 SGHAT and CDR2 FQNNGV. The CDR3 protein is CASSSEGNYGYTF. CDR3 coding DNA: TGTGCCAGCAGCTCGGAGGGCAACTATGGCTACACCTTC.

V gene TRBV6-1 combines with J gene TRBJ1-1; 9 bases agree with TRBD1. V trimming: 6 bases; J trimming: 1 base; junction bases outside the gene matches: 3. Germline loops: CDR1 MNHNS, CDR2 SASEGT. The CDR3 runs to 14 residues. The CDR3 reads CASRADRGNTEAFF. DNA for the CDR3: TGTGCCAGCAGGGCGGACAGGGGGAACACTGAAGCTTTCTTT.

J is TRBJ2-2 and V is TRBV19; TRBD2 matches at 13 bases. After removal of 7 bases from V and 4 bases from J, the junction contained 3 bases not matched to a gene. CDR3 length: 15 amino acids. Germline V lookup: CDR1 LNHDA, CDR2 SQIVND (reference sequence). Here the CDR3 DNA reads TGTGCCAGTAAAGGACTAGCGGGAGTCACCGGGGAGCTGTTTTTT. The encoded protein is CASKGLAGVTGELFF.

The V call is TRBV28, the J call TRBJ1-5, with TRBD1 identical over 7 bases. V lost 6 bases and J lost 2; bases outside the gene matches: 7. The CDR3 is 15 residues long. Germline assignment: CDR1 MDHEN and CDR2 SYDVKM. CDR3: CASRPDRRGNQPQHF. Here the CDR3 DNA reads TGTGCCAGCAGGCCGGACAGGCGAGGCAATCAGCCCCAGCATTTT. The whole variable domain, remainder taken from reference TRBV28 and TRBJ1-5, is DVKVTQSSRYLVKRTGEKVFLECVQDMDHENMFWYRQDPGLGLRLIYFSYDVKMKEKGDIPEGYSVSREKKERFSLILESASTNQTSMYLCASRPDRRGNQPQHFGDGTRLSIL.

This clone appeared a few times. The rearrangement links TRBV6-1 to TRBJ2-7, with TRBD1 matching 9 bases. V lost 3 bases and J lost 2; bases outside the gene matches: 5. Germline values: CDR1 MNHNS, CDR2 SASEGT. The CDR3 extends over 15 amino acids. CDR3 sequence reads: CASSDTGQGAYEQYF. The CDR3 DNA reads TGTGCCAGCAGTGATACGGGACAGGGAGCCTACGAGCAGTACTTC.

The rearrangement links TRBV11-2 to TRBJ2-1; TRBD2 aligns across 8 bases. The J segment lost 4 bases and the V segment lost 5 bases, leaving 7 bases of the junction unmatched. This CDR3 has 15 amino acids. Germline V gene data show CDR1 as SGHAT and CDR2 as FQNNGV. The CDR3 region has the DNA TGTGCCAGCAGCACTTCAGCGGGAGTGTACAATGAGCAGTTCTTC. This encodes CASSTSAGVYNEQFF.

J is TRBJ1-1 and V is TRBV5-6; 10 nucleotides match TRBD1. The germline V gene encodes CDR1 SGHDT and CDR2 YYEEEE. There are 16 residues in the CDR3. After removal of 1 base from V and 0 bases from J, the junction contained 3 bases not matched to a gene. This CDR3 reads CASSLLGTGVNTEAFF. Written as DNA, the CDR3 is TGTGCCAGCAGCTTGTTAGGGACAGGGGTGAACACTGAAGCTTTCTTT. Using reference TRBV5-6 and TRBJ1-1 for the parts outside the CDR3, the full variable domain is DAGVTQSPTHLIKTRGQQVTLRCSPKSGHDTVSWYQQALGQGPQFIFQYYEEEERQRGNFPDRFSGHQFPNYSSELNVNALLLGDSALYLCASSLLGTGVNTEAFFGQGTRLTVV.

The chain uses TRBV4-3 and TRBJ2-3; D call uncertain. Germline CDR1 and CDR2: LGHNA and YSLEER. V was shortened by 3 bases and J by 2 bases, with 9 bases between the two germline ends. This CDR3 region has 14 residues. The CDR3, as DNA: TGCGCCAGCAGCCAGGTCTCTAACACAGATACGCAGTATTTT. This translates into CASSQVSNTDTQYF.

The chain combines TRBV9 with TRBJ2-5; tentative D call: TRBD2 (5 bases). The CDR3 consists of 15 residues. V was cut by 4 bases and J by 1 base, with 14 bases left in between. Per the germline V gene, CDR1 is SGDLS and CDR2 is YYNGEE. CDR3 loop: CASSWSRGFQETQYF. CDR3 nucleotides: TGTGCCAGCAGCTGGTCCCGGGGTTTCCAAGAGACCCAGTACTTC.

The rearrangement links TRBV11-2 to TRBJ2-5, with D possibly being TRBD2 (7 bases). The ends were cut back, 4 bases at V and 4 bases at J, with 19 bases in the middle. CDR1 is SGHAT, CDR2 FQNNGV, per germline. The CDR3 sequence is 16 residues long. This chain's CDR3 is CASSSLGGPQVETQYF. Written as DNA, the CDR3 is TGTGCCAGCAGCTCCCTCGGGGGGCCTCAGGTAGAGACCCAGTACTTC.

The genes are TRBV5-6 and TRBJ2-2; 9 nucleotides align to TRBD2. V dropped 2 bases and J dropped 2; count of bases not matched to a gene: 4. Germline loops: CDR1 SGHDT, CDR2 YYEEEE. This CDR3 comprises 16 residues. Here the CDR3 DNA reads TGTGCCAGCAGCTTTATAGCGGGGGCCAACACCGGGGAGCTGTTTTTT. Translation: CASSFIAGANTGELFF.

This clone was recorded once. The rearrangement links TRBV5-1 to TRBJ1-1; TRBD1 might be the D (5 bases). Germline V gene data show CDR1 as SGHRS and CDR2 as YFSETQ. Trimming stripped 0 bases from V and 11 bases from J, with 17 bases between. The CDR3 sequence is 14 residues long. CDR3 DNA sequence: TGCGCCAGCAGCTTGGTGCCGGGAGAAAAGGGGGCTTTCTTT. This codes for CASSLVPGEKGAFF.

This chain joins TRBV6-1 and TRBJ2-1, with 9 nucleotides matching TRBD2. Losses at the gene ends were 6 bases for V and 4 bases for J; bases not matched to a gene: 7. The germline V gene encodes CDR1 MNHNS and CDR2 SASEGT. This CDR3 region has 15 residues. CDR3 sequence reads: CASRSGRLSYNEQFF. The CDR3 coding sequence is TGTGCCAGCAGAAGCGGGAGGCTTTCTTACAATGAGCAGTTCTTC.